This T cell receptor (beta chain) was observed in a study of T cell responses to AZD1222 COVID-19 vaccine. It was second doses at about 4 or about 12 weeks that were pooled. CDR3 length equals 13 residues. V gave up 0 bases and J gave up 7 bases, with 9 bases separating them. CDR1 is LGHDT, CDR2 YNNKEL, per germline (reference sequence). Clones were read by immunoSEQ multiplex PCR, and TCRdb kept only the in-frame ones, dropping some. The table lists about 82,000 clones, about nine tenths of them singletons. Broader study findings: Spike-specific TCR breadth and depth both grew after two AZD1222 doses. Donors, mostly white British, included more females; clonal diversity was possibly underestimated. Regions 160-218 and 743-854 held dominance among vaccine-associated CD4 TCRs, which spanned spike.

Remarks on this clone: What it recognizes is unknown.

Material: peripheral blood, obtained 28 days after the second AZD1222 dose. The sequence derives from an adult who received the AZD1222 COVID-19 vaccine. This sequence joins TRBV3-1 (or the pseudogene TRBV3-2) and TRBJ1-2; weak D call: TRBD1 (5 bases). CDR3 sequence: CASSQEGGPGYTF. Written as DNA, the CDR3 is TGTGCCAGCAGCCAAGAGGGGGGTCCTGGCTACACCTTC.